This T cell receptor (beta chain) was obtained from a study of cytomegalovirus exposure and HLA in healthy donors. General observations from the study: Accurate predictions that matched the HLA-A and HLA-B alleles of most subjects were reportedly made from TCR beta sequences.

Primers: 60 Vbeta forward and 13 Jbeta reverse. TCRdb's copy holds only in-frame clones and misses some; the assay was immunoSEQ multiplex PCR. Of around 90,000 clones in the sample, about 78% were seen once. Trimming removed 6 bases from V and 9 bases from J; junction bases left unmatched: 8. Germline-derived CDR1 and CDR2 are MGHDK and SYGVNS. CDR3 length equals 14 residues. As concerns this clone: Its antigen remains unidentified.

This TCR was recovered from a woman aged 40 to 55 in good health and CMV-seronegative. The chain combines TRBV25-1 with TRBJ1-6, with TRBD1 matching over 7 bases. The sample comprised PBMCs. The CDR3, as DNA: TGTGCCAGCAGGGAGAGGGACAGAACTTCACCCCTCCACTTT. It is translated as CASRERDRTSPLHF.